One sample yielded the 28 T cell receptor beta chains listed below, sequenced in a study of OX40 agonist ivuxolimab in advanced cancers. Preparation of the library involved the immunoSEQ multiplex PCR assay. The clones in this table, taken by TCRdb from immuneACCESS, are in-frame only. Not every clone is retained; where verified, under half of the shortfall comes from an unresolved V gene, and the cause of the rest is unknown. The sample table holds roughly 120,000 clones, of which 89% were seen once. The ten largest make up less than 0.35% of the sample. Sample: CD4+ or CD8+ T cells sorted from blood, taken in a trial of the OX40 agonist ivuxolimab. Receptors were obtained from an adult with an advanced solid tumor such as melanoma, head and neck, liver or kidney cancer.

This chain joins TRBV4-3 and TRBJ2-1; D remains ambiguous. Germline loops: CDR1 LGHNA, CDR2 YSLEER. The CDR3 is 15 amino acids. Trimming cost V 1 base and J 0 bases, with 7 bases left between them. The CDR3 nucleotides read TGCGCCAGCAGCCAAGCCAGGTCCTCCTACAATGAGCAGTTCTTC. It specifies CASSQARSSYNEQFF.

The chain employs TRBV7-2 and TRBJ1-1; TRBD1 aligns across 9 bases. Trimming took 0 bases from V and 5 from J; bases not matched to a gene: 1. Germline V gene sequence: CDR1 SGHTA, CDR2 FQGNSA. The CDR3 totals 14 residues. The CDR3 loop reads CASSLATGGTEAFF. The CDR3 DNA follows: TGTGCCAGCAGCTTAGCGACAGGGGGAACTGAAGCTTTCTTT.

CDR3 region: CASSLVVRNTEAFF. CDR3 coding DNA: TGTGCCAGCAGCTTAGTAGTACGGAACACTGAAGCTTTCTTT. This chain links TRBV11-2 with TRBJ1-1; no clear D. Trimming removed 1 base from V and 1 base from J, with 7 bases in between. From germline, CDR1 is SGHAT and CDR2 FQNNGV. The CDR3 extends over 14 amino acids.

This chain links TRBV5-6 with TRBJ1-5; tentatively, D is TRBD1 (6 bases). CDR1 and CDR2 (germline): SGHDT, YYEEEE. The V end was cut by 2 bases, the J end by 6 bases, with 21 bases between. The CDR3 has 17 amino acids. In nucleotides, the CDR3 is TGTGCCAGCAGCTTATTCATTCAGGGGATGGTGCGTCAGCCCCAGCATTTT. Protein product: CASSLFIQGMVRQPQHF.

The chain uses TRBV6-1 and TRBJ1-5, with D unclear. This CDR3 spans 15 amino acids. V shed 7 bases and J shed 3 bases, with 16 bases lying between them. Germline-derived CDR1 and CDR2 are MNHNS and SASEGT. The CDR3 protein is CASMQQPVPNQPQHF. DNA of the CDR3: TGTGCCAGCATGCAGCAACCCGTACCCAATCAGCCCCAGCATTTT.

The V gene is TRBV2, the J gene TRBJ2-3; tentative D call: TRBD2 (5 bases). The CDR3 covers 15 residues. The germline V gene has CDR1 SNHLY and CDR2 FYNNEI. V lost 6 bases and J lost 0, with 13 bases in between. The chain's CDR3 is CASSGGPHSTDTQYF. Here the CDR3 DNA reads TGTGCCAGCAGCGGAGGACCCCATAGCACAGATACGCAGTATTTT. Supplemented by reference TRBV2 and TRBJ2-3, the full variable domain reads EPEVTQTPSHQVTQMGQEVILRCVPISNHLYFYWYRQILGQKVEFLVSFYNNEISEKSEIFDDQFSVERPDGSNFTLKIRSTKLEDSAMYFCASSGGPHSTDTQYFGPGTRLTVL.

V usage is TRBV4-2 and J usage is TRBJ1-1, with D perhaps TRBD1 (6 bases). This CDR3 comprises 15 residues. The V end was cut by 4 bases, the J end by 3 bases, with 15 bases between. Germline CDR1 is LGHNA and CDR2 is YNFKEQ. The CDR3 loop is CASSPRGYTDTEAFF. The CDR3, as DNA: TGTGCCAGCAGCCCCAGGGGATACACGGACACTGAAGCTTTCTTT.

The CDR3 nucleotides read TGTGCCAGCAGCTCATGGACTAGCGGGAGTAACGAGCAGTACTTC. Its protein product is CASSSWTSGSNEQYF. The V call is TRBV7-2, the J call TRBJ2-7; 13 bases are shared with TRBD2. The ends lost 4 bases at V and 5 bases at J; junction bases unmatched: 5. In germline, CDR1 is SGHTA, CDR2 FQGNSA. CDR3 length: 15 residues.

This chain connects TRBV5-1 to TRBJ2-2; the D gene is possibly TRBD1 (5 bases). This CDR3 has 14 amino acids. Per the germline V gene, CDR1 is SGHRS and CDR2 is YFSETQ. The V gene lost 2 bases and the J gene lost 6 bases, with 11 bases spanning the gap. The CDR3 here is CASSFGRVAGELFF. In nucleotides, the CDR3 is TGCGCCAGCAGCTTCGGCAGGGTTGCCGGGGAGCTGTTTTTT.

CDR3 residues: CASSSPGHNYEQYF. CDR3 bases: TGTGCCAGCAGTTCCCCGGGACATAACTACGAGCAGTACTTC. The V and J genes are TRBV6-1 and TRBJ2-7; TRBD1 might be the D (6 bases). This CDR3 has 14 amino acids. V gave up 5 bases and J gave up 3 bases, with 14 bases separating them. In germline, CDR1 is MNHNS, CDR2 SASEGT.

V is TRBV27 and J is TRBJ1-5; D is unresolved. The CDR3 runs to 14 residues. V was clipped by 5 bases and J by 1 base, with 9 bases between them. Germline loops: CDR1 MNHEY, CDR2 SMNVEV (reference sequence). The CDR3 coding sequence is TGTGCCAGCAGTCCATCCGGGAGCAATCAGCCCCAGCATTTT. Its protein product is CASSPSGSNQPQHF.

The count of this clone is one. The chain recombines TRBV6-1 with TRBJ1-1; D perhaps matches TRBD1 (5 bases). CDR3 length equals 9 residues. CDR1 is MNHNS and CDR2 is SASEGT in the germline V gene. The V end lost 9 bases, the J end lost 13 bases, and 12 bases lay between the germline ends. This CDR3 reads CASSGTRFF. CDR3 DNA: TGTGCCAGTTCTGGGACGCGTTTCTTT.

This chain connects TRBV7-9 to TRBJ1-2, with TRBD1 matching 8 bases. Trimming cost V 1 base and J 1 base; bases outside gene matches: 14. The CDR3 extends over 19 amino acids. In germline, CDR1 is SEHNR, CDR2 FQNEAQ (reference sequence). In DNA, the CDR3 is TGTGCCAGCAGCTTAGTGTATCGGACAGGGAACCCACTTAACTATGGCTACACCTTC. It yields the protein CASSLVYRTGNPLNYGYTF.

V gene TRBV6-1 combines with J gene TRBJ2-6; tentatively, D is TRBD1 or TRBD2 (5 bases each). The CDR3 loop spans 17 amino acids. Trimming cost V 2 bases and J 0 bases, with 11 bases left between them. CDR1 is MNHNS, CDR2 SASEGT, per germline. The CDR3, as DNA: TGTGCCAGCAGTGAAATGGGACCGCACTCTGGGGCCAACGTCCTGACTTTC. This gives the protein CASSEMGPHSGANVLTF.

This chain connects TRBV28 to TRBJ2-3; the D is unclear. Germline loops: CDR1 MDHEN, CDR2 SYDVKM. This CDR3 is 12 amino acids long. V was pared by 6 bases and J by 8 bases, with 12 bases between. This CDR3 is CASSPSVVTQYF. CDR3 nucleotide sequence: TGTGCCAGCAGCCCCTCTGTCGTTACGCAGTATTTT. Full variable domain (outside the CDR3, taken from reference TRBV28 and TRBJ2-3): DVKVTQSSRYLVKRTGEKVFLECVQDMDHENMFWYRQDPGLGLRLIYFSYDVKMKEKGDIPEGYSVSREKKERFSLILESASTNQTSMYLCASSPSVVTQYFGPGTRLTVL.

The J gene is TRBJ1-1, the V gene TRBV5-1, with TRBD1 as a possible D gene (5 bases). This CDR3 region has 15 residues. Trimming removed 4 bases at V and 5 bases at J, with 18 bases between. Germline V gives CDR1 SGHRS, CDR2 YFSETQ. The CDR3: CASSTSTLGETEAFF. CDR3 DNA: TGCGCCAGCAGCACGTCGACCCTAGGGGAAACTGAAGCTTTCTTT.

This clone appeared once. The chain links TRBV29-1 to TRBJ2-7; 8 positions match TRBD1. The V gene end was trimmed by 3 bases and the J gene end by 4 bases; junction bases not matched to a gene: 17. CDR1 SQVTM and CDR2 ANQGSEA come from the germline V gene. The CDR3 consists of 17 residues. The CDR3 here is CSVDVRGLTGASYEQYF. The CDR3 DNA reads as TGCAGCGTTGACGTGAGGGGACTGACAGGGGCTTCGTACGAGCAGTACTTC.

The CDR3 here is CASSQAEGGGNTIYF. CDR3 DNA: TGCGCCAGCAGCCAAGCAGAGGGTGGTGGAAACACCATATATTTT. This chain joins TRBV4-1 and TRBJ1-3; D is ambiguous. CDR1 is MGHRA, CDR2 YSYEKL, per germline. This CDR3 has 15 amino acids. Between the trimmed V and J ends, which lost 1 base and 3 bases, there was a span of 10 bases.

J is TRBJ1-1 and V is TRBV19, with D maybe TRBD1 (5 bases). The CDR3 contains 13 residues. Germline loops: CDR1 LNHDA, CDR2 SQIVND (reference sequence). Trimming pared 3 bases from V and 6 bases from J, leaving 11 bases between. CDR3 nucleotides: TGTGCCAGTAGTATGGGGCAGGACGCTGAAGCTTTCTTT. This gives the protein CASSMGQDAEAFF.

The J gene is TRBJ2-3, the V gene TRBV7-9; 10 bases align to TRBD1. Germline CDR1 is SEHNR and CDR2 is FQNEAQ (reference sequence). This CDR3 spans 17 amino acids. After removal of 1 base from V and 1 base from J, the junction contained 5 bases not matched to a gene. CDR3 bases: TGTGCCAGCAGCTTAGGCCCCGGGACAGGGGGCACAGATACGCAGTATTTT. Protein product: CASSLGPGTGGTDTQYF.

On this clone: Other DNA sequences in the sample encode the same CDR3. The chain combines TRBV9 with TRBJ1-5; 10 nucleotides align to TRBD1. Germline V lookup: CDR1 SGDLS, CDR2 YYNGEE. The CDR3 runs to 15 residues. The J segment lost 4 bases and the V segment lost 2 bases, leaving 3 bases of the junction unmatched. The chain's CDR3 is CASSVGDRGNQPQHF. The CDR3 DNA reads as TGTGCCAGCAGCGTTGGGGACAGGGGTAATCAGCCCCAGCATTTT.

The genes are TRBV6-6 and TRBJ2-5; unclear D gene. Trimming left V 2 bases short and J 5 bases short, with 9 bases between. The CDR3 spans 13 residues. Germline V lookup: CDR1 MNHNY, CDR2 SVGAGI (reference sequence). CDR3 protein: CASSYGVEETQYF. CDR3 in DNA: TGTGCCAGCAGTTACGGGGTGGAGGAGACCCAGTACTTC.

The rearrangement links TRBV7-2 to TRBJ2-2; TRBD2 matches at 11 bases. Germline CDR1 reads SGHTA; CDR2 reads FQGNSA. The V gene end was trimmed by 4 bases and the J gene end by 4 bases; junction bases not matched to a gene: 8. CDR3 size: 17 residues. The CDR3 loop reads CASSSTTSGRTTGELFF. DNA of the CDR3: TGTGCCAGCAGCTCCACAACTAGCGGGAGAACCACCGGGGAGCTGTTTTTT.

In DNA form, the CDR3 reads TGTGCCAGCAGTGAAGGATGGGGGACTAACACTGAAGCTTTCTTT. It encodes CASSEGWGTNTEAFF. The rearrangement links TRBV25-1 to TRBJ1-1, with D possibly TRBD1 on 5 matching bases. This CDR3 region has 15 residues. V was cut by 2 bases and J by 2 bases, with 12 bases left in between. Germline CDR1 MGHDK, CDR2 SYGVNS.

This chain joins TRBV4-3 and TRBJ1-5, with a tentative D call TRBD1 (5 bases). This CDR3 contains 15 residues. Per germline, CDR1 LGHNA and CDR2 YSLEER. Trimming took off 0 bases at V and 7 bases at J, with 13 bases between the two ends. CDR3 bases: TGCGCCAGCAGCCAAGATGCGGGCCCAGGGCAGCCCCAGCATTTT. Its protein is CASSQDAGPGQPQHF.

Concerning this clone itself: At one boundary the junction diverges from the germline segment, which might be a read error. The chain combines TRBV7-7 with TRBJ2-5, with TRBD1 matching over 9 bases. This CDR3 has 15 amino acids. Germline-derived CDR1 and CDR2 are SSHAT and FNYEAQ (reference sequence). CDR3 amino acids: CASSSAYDRGETQYF. The CDR3 DNA follows: TGTGCTAGCAGCTCGGCTTACGACAGGGGGGAGACCCAGTACTTC.

The CDR3 bases are TGTGCCAGCAGACCAGGCGCGGGGGACGCCTACAATGAGCAGTTCTTC. This sequence encodes CASRPGAGDAYNEQFF. The chain couples TRBV7-6 to TRBJ2-1, with 7 bases fitting TRBD2. Germline V gene lookup returns CDR1 SGHVS and CDR2 FNYEAQ. The CDR3 covers 16 residues. V was pared by 6 bases and J by 2 bases, with 10 bases of the junction left unmatched. Supplemented by reference TRBV7-6 and TRBJ2-1, the full variable domain reads GAGVSQSPRYKVTKRGQDVALRCDPISGHVSLYWYRQALGQGPEFLTYFNYEAQQDKSGLPNDRFSAERPEGSISTLTIQRTEQRDSAMYRCASRPGAGDAYNEQFFGPGTRLTVL.

J is TRBJ1-2 and V is TRBV9, with 9 bases identical to TRBD1. This CDR3 contains 16 residues. The J segment lost 0 bases and the V segment lost 3 bases, leaving 6 bases of the junction unmatched. Germline CDR1 is SGDLS and CDR2 is YYNGEE. The CDR3 reads CASSGPGTGPNYGYTF. The CDR3 DNA is TGTGCCAGCAGCGGGCCAGGGACAGGGCCTAACTATGGCTACACCTTC.